This TCR beta chain was captured by sequencing in a study of T-cell reconstitution after alpha-beta-depleted transplantation in children. Study results and caveats: T cells produced anew were the main source of T-cell counts and diversity one year after transplant.

The V gene lost 7 bases and the J gene lost 4 bases, with 7 bases spanning the gap. This CDR3 comprises 12 residues. Germline V lookup: CDR1 SGHAT, CDR2 FQDESV (reference sequence). It was with unique molecular identifiers that the TCRbeta library was prepared. TCRdb independently ran MiXCR on the PCR reads; one entry per CDR3 protein. The sample lists a few hundred thousand distinct CDR3 sequences, roughly 13% occurring once. Regarding this clonotype: Its antigen is currently unknown.

The sequencing used PBMCs, mostly from graft donor cells, collected 360 days after TCRalphabeta/CD19-depleted stem cell transplant. The chain has TRBV11-1 and TRBJ2-2; possible D gene TRBD2, 5 bases. The receptor was isolated from a male patient younger than 18 who had a stem cell transplant for acute myeloid leukemia, so the T cells may come from the graft donor. CDR3 sequence reads: CASTAVTGELFF. CDR3 bases: TGTGCCAGCACAGCGGTCACCGGGGAGCTGTTTTTT.